This entry describes one T cell receptor (beta chain). The germline gives CDR1 MNHNS, CDR2 SASEGT. This CDR3 has 13 residues. V was clipped by 11 bases and J by 7 bases; unmatched bases: 10. This sample is part of a study of OX40 agonist ivuxolimab in advanced cancers. TCRdb's copy holds only in-frame clones and misses some; the assay was immunoSEQ multiplex PCR. The sample holds 60,000 to 65,000 clones, 89% seen once. The rearrangement joins TRBV6-1 to TRBJ2-7; the match to TRBD1 covers 11 bases. This sequence was found in an adult with an advanced solid tumor such as melanoma, head and neck, liver or kidney cancer. Material: CD4+ or CD8+ T cells sorted from blood, obtained in a trial of the OX40 agonist ivuxolimab. The CDR3 spells CAGIGTGGTEQYF. For the CDR3, the DNA is TGTGCCGGAATCGGGACAGGGGGAACAGAGCAGTACTTC.